Shown below are 25 T cell receptor beta chains from a single sample sequenced in a study of blood T cell repertoires in COVID-19. TCRdb keeps only in-frame clones here, not all; method: immunoSEQ multiplex PCR. Of roughly 120,000 clones in the sample, around nine tenths are singletons; the top ten hold around 1.9%. Material for sequencing was peripheral blood. Every receptor here comes from a man between 45 and 60 years old with COVID-19, enrolled during active disease.

CDR3 loop: CASSLYDRGDGNTIYF. CDR3 nucleotide sequence: TGTGCCAGCAGCCTTTATGACAGGGGAGATGGAAACACCATATATTTT. The chain recombines TRBV9 with TRBJ1-3; 8 bases are shared with TRBD1. The CDR3 spans 16 residues. The V segment lost 4 bases and the J segment 3 bases; nucleotides outside the gene matches: 9. Looked up from germline, CDR1 is SGDLS and CDR2 is YYNGEE.

J is TRBJ1-5 and V is TRBV3-1 (or the pseudogene TRBV3-2); possibly TRBD1 for D (6 bases). Germline V gene lookup returns CDR1 LGHDT and CDR2 YNNKEL (reference sequence). Trimming removed 2 bases at V and 4 bases at J, with 9 bases between. The CDR3 is 14 residues long. The CDR3 DNA follows: TGTGCCAGCAGCCAAAACAGGGAGAATCAGCCCCAGCATTTT. It encodes CASSQNRENQPQHF.

The V and J genes are TRBV28 and TRBJ2-1; 7 bases line up with TRBD2. The J segment lost 0 bases and the V segment lost 6 bases, leaving 5 bases of the junction unmatched. This CDR3 is 15 amino acids long. The germline V gene has CDR1 MDHEN and CDR2 SYDVKM. The CDR3 loop reads CASSPSGSSYNEQFF. The CDR3 region has the DNA TGTGCCAGCAGCCCTAGCGGCAGCTCCTACAATGAGCAGTTCTTC.

The J gene is TRBJ2-4, the V gene TRBV6-6; D not certain. V was clipped by 4 bases and J by 0 bases, with 13 bases between them. The germline V gene encodes CDR1 MNHNY and CDR2 SVGAGI (reference sequence). CDR3 size: 16 residues. CDR3 sequence (DNA): TGTGCCAGCAGTTCCCCGACATTAGTAGCCAAAAACATTCAGTACTTC. Translated: CASSSPTLVAKNIQYF.

V usage is TRBV27 and J usage is TRBJ2-7; 9 nucleotides align to TRBD1. The CDR3 has 15 residues. The germline V gene encodes CDR1 MNHEY and CDR2 SMNVEV (reference sequence). Germline trimming cut 6 bases from V and 3 bases from J; bases unmatched to any gene: 9. Here the CDR3 DNA reads TGTGCCAGCAGACCCCGGGGGACAGGGTTCTACGAGCAGTACTTC. Residues: CASRPRGTGFYEQYF.

The chain recombines TRBV7-8 with TRBJ2-1, with 13 bases aligning to TRBD2. V trimming: 5 bases; J trimming: 8 bases; junction bases outside the gene matches: 6. The CDR3 is 15 residues long. Germline V gives CDR1 SGHVS, CDR2 FQNEAQ. The CDR3: CASSRGLAGVDEQFF. The CDR3 nucleotides are TGTGCCAGCAGCCGAGGACTAGCGGGAGTGGATGAGCAGTTCTTC.

The J gene is TRBJ1-3, the V gene TRBV6-1; weak D call: TRBD1 (5 bases). The CDR3 has 14 amino acids. Germline V lookup: CDR1 MNHNS, CDR2 SASEGT. With 2 bases removed from V and 3 bases from J, the gap between germline ends came to 8 bases. This CDR3 reads CASSEPGNGNTIYF. CDR3 nucleotide sequence: TGTGCCAGCAGTGAACCAGGGAATGGAAACACCATATATTTT.

This sequence joins TRBV25-1 and TRBJ1-3, with TRBD1 matching over 12 bases. The V segment lost 3 bases and the J segment 5 bases; nucleotides outside the gene matches: 5. The CDR3 runs 16 residues. CDR1 and CDR2 (germline): MGHDK, SYGVNS. The CDR3 region is CASSESGQGARNTIYF. The CDR3 bases are TGTGCCAGCAGTGAGTCGGGACAGGGGGCAAGAAACACCATATATTTT. Full variable domain (rest looked up from reference TRBV25-1 and TRBJ1-3): EADIYQTPRYLVIGTGKKITLECSQTMGHDKMYWYQQDPGMELHLIHYSYGVNSTEKGDLSSESTVSRIRTEHFPLTLESARPSHTSQYLCASSESGQGARNTIYFGEGSWLTVV.

This clone came up once. The chain combines TRBV14 with TRBJ1-2; D unclear. This CDR3 comprises 13 residues. Per the germline V gene, CDR1 is SGHDN and CDR2 is FVKESK. The V end was cut by 2 bases, the J end by 8 bases, with 12 bases between. The CDR3 nucleotides are TGTGCCAGCAGCCAAACGTCATACAGCGGCTACACCTTC. It is translated as CASSQTSYSGYTF.

The CDR3 DNA sequence: TGTGCCAGCAGCCAAGACAGGACGAACACCGGGGAGCTGTTTTTT. Its translation: CASSQDRTNTGELFF. This chain joins TRBV14 and TRBJ2-2; D unclear. V gave up 0 bases and J gave up 0 bases, with 5 bases separating them. Germline V gene data show CDR1 as SGHDN and CDR2 as FVKESK. This CDR3 region has 15 residues.

The CDR3 loop reads CSASGQPRGTGELFF. In DNA form, the CDR3 reads TGCAGTGCTAGTGGCCAACCTAGAGGGACCGGGGAGCTGTTTTTT. V and J are TRBV20-1 and TRBJ2-2; possibly TRBD2 for D (5 bases). V lost 3 bases to trimming and J lost 5 bases, with 16 bases between them. There are 15 residues in the CDR3. Germline V gene sequence: CDR1 DFQATT, CDR2 SNEGSKA (reference sequence).

V and J are TRBV7-3 and TRBJ2-5, with 8 bases fitting TRBD2. V gave up 2 bases and J gave up 4 bases; unmatched junction bases: 3. This CDR3 spans 14 amino acids. CDR1 and CDR2 (germline): SGHTA, FQGTGA. In nucleotides, the CDR3 is TGTGCCAGCAGCTTAGCGGGGGGTGGAGAGACCCAGTACTTC. This translates into CASSLAGGGETQYF.

The chain is built from TRBV5-4 and TRBJ2-7, with D perhaps TRBD1 (6 bases). From germline, CDR1 is SGHNT and CDR2 YYREEE (reference sequence). Trimming stripped 4 bases from V and 5 bases from J, with 16 bases between. The CDR3 has 14 residues. The CDR3 nucleotides read TGTGCCAGCAGCCAGTATGGACAGATCCACGAGCAGTACGTC. Encoded protein: CASSQYGQIHEQYV.

The chain's CDR3 is CASSVEGLAASTDTQYF. The CDR3 nucleotides read TGTGCCAGCAGCGTAGAGGGACTAGCCGCTAGCACAGATACGCAGTATTTT. The chain has TRBV9 and TRBJ2-3; 9 bases are a match to TRBD2. The V segment lost 0 bases and the J segment 0 bases; nucleotides outside the gene matches: 5. CDR3 size: 17 residues. CDR1 and CDR2 (germline): SGDLS, YYNGEE.

The chain combines TRBV5-1 with TRBJ2-3; TRBD1 matches at 7 bases. The germline V gene has CDR1 SGHRS and CDR2 YFSETQ. The CDR3 sequence is 15 residues long. The V and J ends lost 4 bases and 0 bases, in that order; junction bases with no gene match: 5. In DNA, the CDR3 is TGCGCCAGCAGCCCGGGACAGACTAGCACAGATACGCAGTATTTT. Translated: CASSPGQTSTDTQYF.

The rearrangement uses TRBV9 and TRBJ2-2, with D possibly being TRBD2 (6 bases). Trimming took off 4 bases at V and 4 bases at J, with 17 bases between the two ends. This CDR3 is built from 16 residues. Per germline, CDR1 SGDLS and CDR2 YYNGEE. The CDR3 reads CASSLTSGAGTGELFF. The CDR3 nucleotides read TGTGCCAGCAGCCTAACCTCGGGAGCGGGCACCGGGGAGCTGTTTTTT.

The rearrangement joins TRBV5-6 to TRBJ2-7; TRBD2 matches at 10 bases. CDR3 length equals 17 residues. Trimming removed 0 bases from V and 1 base from J; junction bases left unmatched: 7. Germline CDR1 SGHDT, CDR2 YYEEEE. The chain's CDR3 is CASSLAPSGSLSYEQYF. CDR3 nucleotides: TGTGCCAGCAGCTTGGCCCCTAGCGGGAGTTTATCCTACGAGCAGTACTTC.

V gene TRBV19 combines with J gene TRBJ2-2; the D gene is possibly TRBD2 (6 bases). V gave up 3 bases and J gave up 6 bases, with 14 bases separating them. The CDR3 contains 15 residues. The V gene's germline CDR1 is LNHDA and CDR2 SQIVND (reference sequence). In nucleotides, the CDR3 is TGTGCCAGTAGTATTGTCCAGGGAGGTCCCGGGGAGCTGTTTTTT. It encodes CASSIVQGGPGELFF.

This sequence joins TRBV4-1 and TRBJ1-2, with 10 bases that match TRBD1. With 0 bases clipped from V and 9 bases from J, the junction kept 7 bases outside the gene matches. The CDR3 has 15 amino acids. Germline-derived CDR1 and CDR2 are MGHRA and YSYEKL. The CDR3 bases are TGCGCCAGCAGCCAAGACCGGGGGGACAGGGGAAGCTACACCTTC. As protein: CASSQDRGDRGSYTF.

The CDR3 sequence is CASSDPTGANVLTF. The DNA of the CDR3 is TGTGCCAGCAGTGACCCGACAGGGGCCAACGTCCTGACTTTC. This chain joins TRBV2 and TRBJ2-6; D not resolved. Germline CDR1 reads SNHLY; CDR2 reads FYNNEI. Deletions cut 3 bases from V and 4 bases from J, with 7 bases between. This CDR3 is built from 14 residues.

The chain recombines TRBV5-1 with TRBJ1-1; 7 bases fit TRBD1. After removal of 3 bases from V and 5 bases from J, the junction contained 4 bases not matched to a gene. CDR1 is SGHRS and CDR2 is YFSETQ in the germline V gene. This CDR3 has 13 residues. CDR3 DNA: TGCGCCAGCAGCTCTCCGGACAGGACTGAAGCTTTCTTT. This gives the protein CASSSPDRTEAFF.

The chain recombines TRBV5-4 with TRBJ2-4, with 7 bases that match TRBD1. CDR3 length: 16 amino acids. Germline CDR1 SGHNT, CDR2 YYREEE (reference sequence). V trimming: 3 bases; J trimming: 1 base; junction bases outside the gene matches: 7. The CDR3: CASSSHTGVAKNIQYF. In nucleotides, the CDR3 is TGTGCCAGCAGCTCTCATACAGGGGTCGCCAAAAACATTCAGTACTTC.

The chain has TRBV19 and TRBJ2-1, with TRBD2 matching 10 bases. V was clipped by 6 bases and J by 5 bases; unmatched bases: 13. Germline V CDR1 and CDR2: LNHDA, SQIVND (reference sequence). The CDR3 runs to 17 residues. The CDR3 loop is CASSPRSSGRSNNEQFF. CDR3 coding DNA: TGTGCCAGTAGCCCCCGTAGTAGCGGGAGGAGTAACAATGAGCAGTTCTTC.

This chain joins TRBV2 and TRBJ1-3, with TRBD1 matching over 9 bases. V shed 6 bases and J 0 bases; nucleotides not matched to a gene: 9. The CDR3 has 17 residues. Germline CDR1 is SNHLY and CDR2 is FYNNEI. CDR3 loop: CASRPGQGRSSGNTIYF. The CDR3 nucleotides are TGTGCCAGCAGACCGGGACAGGGCCGATCCTCTGGAAACACCATATATTTT.

The chain is built from TRBV7-9 and TRBJ1-1; possible D gene TRBD1, 5 bases. This CDR3 spans 15 amino acids. Trimming removed 1 base from V and 4 bases from J, with 13 bases in between. The germline V gene has CDR1 SEHNR and CDR2 FQNEAQ (reference sequence). CDR3 coding DNA: TGTGCCAGCAGCTTAGATCCCAGGGTCGGCACTGAAGCTTTCTTT. This gives the protein CASSLDPRVGTEAFF.